The sequence of this T cell receptor (beta chain) was determined in a study of blood T cell repertoires in COVID-19. Overall study context: From T cells, B-cell-depleted T cells, or PBMCs came the material, which was cDNA or gDNA.

Under the authors' procedure: Amplification of reference gene primers provided the estimated nucleated cell counts. Here immunoSEQ multiplex PCR was the method, and the copy in TCRdb shows in-frame clones only, minus some. That table supplies the V and J calls and clone size; D and trimming were determined from the DNA. The sample has about 140,000 clones; 70% to 90% are singletons. The source material was peripheral blood. This receptor was taken from a man in his forties or fifties with acute or convalescent COVID-19.

CDR3: CASTAAGGYEQYF. The CDR3 DNA reads TGTGCCAGTACGGCGGCGGGAGGCTACGAGCAGTACTTC. This chain joins TRBV19 and TRBJ2-7, with TRBD2 matching 8 bases. Losses at the gene ends were 7 bases for V and 3 bases for J; bases not matched to a gene: 5. Germline CDR1 is LNHDA and CDR2 is SQIVND (reference sequence). CDR3 size: 13 residues.